One and the same sample provided the 4 T cell receptor beta chains below, sequenced in a study of T cell responses to AZD1222 COVID-19 vaccine. TCRdb keeps only in-frame clones here, not all; method: immunoSEQ multiplex PCR. The table includes around 83,000 clones, approximately 85% detected once. The sample here was peripheral blood, taken on day 0 of AZD1222 vaccination. The receptor set was obtained from an adult in good health.

V usage is TRBV7-2 and J usage is TRBJ2-5, with D possibly TRBD1 on 5 matching bases. Per germline, CDR1 SGHTA and CDR2 FQGNSA. V was trimmed by 5 bases and J by 1 base, leaving 11 bases between them. This CDR3 spans 14 amino acids. The CDR3 DNA is TGTGCCAGCAGCACCGACAGAACCCAAGAGACCCAGTACTTC. Translating gives CASSTDRTQETQYF. The entire variable domain, with the rest obtained from reference TRBV7-2 and TRBJ2-5, is as follows: GAGVSQSPSNKVTEKGKDVELRCDPISGHTALYWYRQSLGQGLEFLIYFQGNSAPDKSGLPSDRFSAERTGGSVSTLTIQRTQQEDSAVYLCASSTDRTQETQYFGPGTRLLVL.

This clone occurred a few times. The chain has TRBV29-1 and TRBJ2-1, with D maybe TRBD1 (5 bases). Per the germline V gene, CDR1 is SQVTM and CDR2 is ANQGSEA. V was pared by 3 bases and J by 10 bases, with 16 bases between. The CDR3 has 13 residues. The CDR3: CSVEDGRVEEQFF. The CDR3 DNA reads as TGCAGCGTTGAGGATGGCAGGGTAGAAGAGCAGTTCTTC.

This sequence joins TRBV2 and TRBJ1-5, with a tentative D call TRBD1 (6 bases). The CDR3 extends over 13 amino acids. Trimming removed 6 bases from V and 4 bases from J, with 10 bases in between. Germline assignment: CDR1 SNHLY and CDR2 FYNNEI. CDR3 in amino acids: CASSGTTNQPQHF. CDR3 sequence (DNA): TGTGCCAGCAGCGGGACAACGAATCAGCCCCAGCATTTT.

Only one count was recorded for this clone. The chain couples TRBV14 to TRBJ1-2; D is ambiguous. From germline, CDR1 is SGHDN and CDR2 FVKESK. Trimming cost V 5 bases and J 4 bases, with 11 bases left between them. The CDR3 is 13 residues long. The CDR3 region has the DNA TGTGCCAGCAGCACCGGGCCTCGCTATGGCTACACCTTC. It encodes CASSTGPRYGYTF.